The 25 T cell receptor beta chains below were found in one sample sequenced in a study of cytomegalovirus exposure and HLA in healthy donors (dated by TCRdb to 2016 to 2017). Library preparation employed the immunoSEQ multiplex PCR assay. The multiplex PCR relied on a mix of 60 forward primers for TCR Vbeta segments and 13 reverse primers for TCR Jbeta segments. The table was pulled from immuneACCESS by TCRdb, which kept in-frame rearrangements only. Such tables lose some clones; where checked, under half of the loss comes from unresolved V genes, and the rest has no known cause. This sample has 100,000 or so clones in its table, and about 63% of those were observed once. The ten top clones hold roughly 6% of the sample. The sample taken for sequencing was PBMCs. Receptors were obtained from a woman in her twenties or thirties in good health and CMV-seronegative.

V usage is TRBV14 and J usage is TRBJ2-2; D might be TRBD2 (5 bases). V lost 5 bases and J lost 1, with 11 bases in between. This CDR3 has 15 amino acids. The germline V gene encodes CDR1 SGHDN and CDR2 FVKESK. CDR3 DNA sequence: TGTGCCAGCAGCTCGAGGGATCTGAACACCGGGGAGCTGTTTTTT. The encoded protein is CASSSRDLNTGELFF.

The chain employs TRBV27 and TRBJ2-2; 7 bases align to TRBD2. Per the germline V gene, CDR1 is MNHEY and CDR2 is SMNVEV (reference sequence). The CDR3 runs to 15 residues. V trimming: 3 bases; J trimming: 5 bases; junction bases outside the gene matches: 6. CDR3 residues: CASSFSGEGTGELFF. The CDR3 bases are TGTGCCAGCAGTTTTTCGGGGGAGGGTACCGGGGAGCTGTTTTTT.

The chain recombines TRBV2 with TRBJ2-3; a possible D gene is TRBD1 (6 bases). Germline V gene sequence: CDR1 SNHLY, CDR2 FYNNEI. The length of the CDR3 is 14 residues. V shed 11 bases and J shed 0 bases, with 15 bases lying between them. CDR3 nucleotide sequence: TGTGCCGTTGGACGACAGGCTAGCACAGATACGCAGTATTTT. Translated, it gives CAVGRQASTDTQYF.

V usage is TRBV10-2 and J usage is TRBJ1-3, with 8 bases matching TRBD1. Trimming cost V 5 bases and J 0 bases; bases outside gene matches: 0. The CDR3 has 14 amino acids. Germline CDR1 WSHSY, CDR2 SAAADI. CDR3 sequence reads: CASSTGGSGNTIYF. The CDR3 nucleotides read TGCGCCAGCAGTACAGGGGGCTCTGGAAACACCATATATTTT.

This clone turned up a few times. The V call is TRBV6-1, the J call TRBJ2-7; D ambiguous. The CDR3 sequence is 12 residues long. CDR1 and CDR2 (germline): MNHNS, SASEGT. V was clipped by 6 bases and J by 2 bases, with 8 bases between them. The CDR3 coding sequence is TGTGCCAGCAGCCAACACGCCTACGAGCAGTACTTC. Amino acid sequence: CASSQHAYEQYF.

The CDR3 nucleotides are TGTGCCAGCAGACACAGGGATAACACTGAAGCTTTCTTT. It yields the protein CASRHRDNTEAFF. The chain links TRBV6-4 to TRBJ1-1, with D maybe TRBD1 (6 bases). This CDR3 is 13 amino acids long. V lost 6 bases and J lost 2, with 10 bases in between. Germline V gives CDR1 MRHNA, CDR2 SNTAGT.

The chain joins TRBV4-1 to TRBJ2-1; 10 bases line up with TRBD2. CDR1 is MGHRA and CDR2 is YSYEKL in the germline V gene. The CDR3 extends over 17 amino acids. J was trimmed by 6 bases and V by 1 base; bases with no gene match: 9. The CDR3 reads CASSQGRAGGRANEQFF. CDR3 sequence (DNA): TGCGCCAGCAGCCAAGGGAGAGCGGGGGGGCGCGCCAATGAGCAGTTCTTC.

The chain recombines TRBV10-1 with TRBJ2-1; 9 bases are a match to TRBD2. CDR1 and CDR2 (germline): WNHNN, SYGVQD (reference sequence). The CDR3 is 15 residues long. The V gene end was trimmed by 4 bases and the J gene end by 6 bases; junction bases not matched to a gene: 7. The CDR3, as DNA: TGCGCCAGCAGTGCCACTAGCGGGTTCGTCAATGAGCAGTTCTTC. This codes for CASSATSGFVNEQFF.

The V call is TRBV11-2, the J call TRBJ2-3; a weak D match, TRBD2 (5 bases). This CDR3 region has 14 residues. V lost 5 bases and J 1 base, leaving 10 bases between the germline ends. Germline CDR1 is SGHAT and CDR2 is FQNNGV. The CDR3 sequence: CASSQRTGTDTQYF. DNA of the CDR3: TGTGCCAGCAGCCAGCGGACGGGCACAGATACGCAGTATTTT.

The chain links TRBV29-1 to TRBJ1-1, with 9 bases matching TRBD1. This CDR3 region has 14 residues. CDR1 SQVTM and CDR2 ANQGSEA come from the germline V gene. With V trimmed by 5 bases and J by 3 bases, 7 bases remained unmatched. The CDR3 sequence: CSVSGTGWDTEAFF. The CDR3 DNA reads TGCAGCGTTTCAGGGACAGGGTGGGACACTGAAGCTTTCTTT.

J is TRBJ2-7 and V is TRBV14; 8 nucleotides line up with TRBD2. V shed 0 bases, J shed 6 bases, and the junction held 7 bases outside the gene matches. In germline, CDR1 is SGHDN, CDR2 FVKESK. The CDR3 spans 15 residues. CDR3 nucleotide sequence: TGTGCCAGCAGCCAAGATGCCGGGGGGGCCTCCGAGCAGTACTTC. It is translated as CASSQDAGGASEQYF.

V usage is TRBV6-1 and J usage is TRBJ1-1, with 8 bases lining up with TRBD1. Germline V gene lookup returns CDR1 MNHNS and CDR2 SASEGT. The junction had 5 bases not matched to a gene; V was cut back by 5 bases and J by 3 bases. The length of the CDR3 is 14 residues. CDR3 residues: CASSTQGAYTEAFF. The CDR3 DNA sequence: TGTGCCAGCAGTACCCAGGGGGCCTACACTGAAGCTTTCTTT.

The count of this clone is one. J is TRBJ2-7 and V is TRBV5-1; 7 positions match TRBD1. J was trimmed by 4 bases and V by 7 bases; bases with no gene match: 14. CDR3 length: 15 residues. The germline CDR1 and CDR2 sequences are SGHRS and YFSETQ. CDR3: CASRRAPDRSYEQYF. In DNA form, the CDR3 reads TGCGCCAGCCGTAGGGCTCCGGACAGGTCGTACGAGCAGTACTTC.

The chain carries TRBV5-1 and TRBJ2-7, with D uncertain. Trimming stripped 0 bases from V and 3 bases from J, with 7 bases between. The V gene's germline CDR1 is SGHRS and CDR2 YFSETQ. This CDR3 has 13 residues. CDR3 in amino acids: CASSLGANYEQYF. As DNA, the CDR3 is TGCGCCAGCAGCTTGGGGGCCAACTACGAGCAGTACTTC.

CDR3 region: CASSHRFSYEQYF. As DNA, the CDR3 is TGTGCCAGCAGCCACAGGTTCTCCTACGAGCAGTACTTC. V gene TRBV2 combines with J gene TRBJ2-7, with a possible D match to TRBD1 (5 bases). The CDR3 consists of 13 residues. Trimming stripped 6 bases from V and 0 bases from J, with 9 bases between. The germline V gene encodes CDR1 SNHLY and CDR2 FYNNEI.

The V gene is TRBV5-1, the J gene TRBJ2-3; no reliable D call. This CDR3 spans 16 amino acids. From germline, CDR1 is SGHRS and CDR2 YFSETQ. V gave up 0 bases and J gave up 1 base, with 12 bases separating them. For the CDR3, the DNA is TGCGCCAGCAGCTTGGGTCAGTGGGCCCGCACAGATACGCAGTATTTT. Amino acid sequence: CASSLGQWARTDTQYF.

The chain recombines TRBV18 with TRBJ1-4; the D gene is possibly TRBD1 (6 bases). Germline CDR1 KGHSH, CDR2 LQKENI. V dropped 0 bases and J dropped 7 bases, with 12 bases sitting between them. There are 15 residues in the CDR3. CDR3 coding DNA: TGTGCCAGCTCACCACCTGGACAGAAGGGTGAAAAACTGTTTTTT. Residues: CASSPPGQKGEKLFF.

V gene TRBV9 combines with J gene TRBJ2-2; TRBD2 agrees at 16 bases. Per germline, CDR1 SGDLS and CDR2 YYNGEE. The CDR3 runs to 17 residues. Trimming cost V 4 bases and J 3 bases; bases outside gene matches: 3. The CDR3 is CASSLGLAGGDTGELFF. The CDR3 DNA is TGTGCCAGCAGCTTGGGACTAGCGGGAGGGGACACCGGGGAGCTGTTTTTT.

The chain carries TRBV6-1 and TRBJ2-1, with 12 bases identical to TRBD2. This CDR3 is 15 amino acids long. CDR1 MNHNS and CDR2 SASEGT come from the germline V gene. V shed 7 bases, J shed 4 bases, and the junction held 5 bases outside the gene matches. The CDR3 nucleotides are TGTGCCAGCATTCCAGGACTAGCGGGGTACAATGAGCAGTTCTTC. It is translated as CASIPGLAGYNEQFF.

This clone was counted a single time. The chain joins TRBV4-1 to TRBJ2-7; D may be TRBD2 (6 bases). This CDR3 region has 16 residues. Looked up from germline, CDR1 is MGHRA and CDR2 is YSYEKL. Trimming removed 0 bases at V and 0 bases at J, with 12 bases between. The CDR3 is CASSQEWRGFSYEQYF. The CDR3 DNA reads as TGCGCCAGCAGCCAAGAGTGGCGGGGTTTCTCCTACGAGCAGTACTTC.

The J gene is TRBJ1-5, the V gene TRBV28, with D uncertain. In germline, CDR1 is MDHEN, CDR2 SYDVKM. Trimming stripped 8 bases from V and 5 bases from J, with 19 bases between. The CDR3 is 15 residues long. In DNA form, the CDR3 reads TGTGCCAGCTCCCCCCGGGGAGGCGCGGATCAGCCCCAGCATTTT. It is translated as CASSPRGGADQPQHF.

This clone was recorded a few times. CDR3 in DNA: TGTGCCAGCAGGACTAGCGGGGGGGCCGGGGAGCTGTTTTTT. The encoded protein is CASRTSGGAGELFF. This chain joins TRBV13 and TRBJ2-2, with 14 bases fitting TRBD2. Germline assignment: CDR1 PRHDT and CDR2 FYEKMQ (reference sequence). CDR3 size: 14 residues. With 6 bases clipped from V and 6 bases from J, the junction kept 0 bases outside the gene matches.

The chain joins TRBV7-8 to TRBJ2-6; TRBD2 might be the D (5 bases). Germline CDR1 and CDR2: SGHVS and FQNEAQ. The CDR3 runs 19 residues. Trimming stripped 3 bases from V and 1 base from J, with 19 bases between. DNA of the CDR3: TGTGCCAGCAGCTTTCAAAGTGGAGGTTGGGGATCTGGGGCCAACGTCCTGACTTTC. It is translated as CASSFQSGGWGSGANVLTF.

The chain links TRBV27 to TRBJ2-7; 10 nucleotides agree with TRBD2. Germline CDR1 MNHEY, CDR2 SMNVEV (reference sequence). This CDR3 comprises 18 residues. The V segment lost 5 bases and the J segment 0 bases; nucleotides outside the gene matches: 13. CDR3 nucleotides: TGTGCCAGCAGTGTACGGACTAGCGGAACTTCGCTCTCCTACGAGCAGTACTTC. Its protein product is CASSVRTSGTSLSYEQYF.

The table lists this clone with a few counts. The chain carries TRBV4-2 and TRBJ2-5; D is unclear. From germline, CDR1 is LGHNA and CDR2 YNFKEQ. The CDR3 is made up of 16 amino acids. The V end was cut by 5 bases, the J end by 2 bases, with 18 bases between. CDR3 bases: TGTGCCAGCAGCGAAAGTCCTGTCAGCGCACAAGAGACCCAGTACTTC. Translation: CASSESPVSAQETQYF.